Below are 24 T cell receptor beta chains sequenced from a single sample in a study of T-cell reconstitution after alpha-beta-depleted transplantation in children. Researchers prepared the TCRbeta library using unique molecular identifiers, the study reports. MiXCR, run by TCRdb on the PCR reads, gives a single entry per CDR3 protein. The table records about 580,000 distinct CDR3 sequences, 23% of them present only once. Specimen: PBMCs, mostly from graft donor cells, collected 360 days after TCRalphabeta/CD19-depleted stem cell transplant. These receptor sequences come from a boy in the first two years of life who had a stem cell transplant for acute myeloid leukemia, so the T cells may come from the graft donor.

The chain joins TRBV7-9 to TRBJ1-2; possibly TRBD1 for D (5 bases). This CDR3 has 14 residues. Per the germline V gene, CDR1 is SEHNR and CDR2 is FQNEAQ (reference sequence). The germline V and J ends were trimmed by 0 bases and 8 bases, with 13 bases remaining between them. CDR3 protein: CASSLAAGEEGYTF. In nucleotides, the CDR3 is TGTGCCAGCAGCTTAGCGGCGGGGGAGGAAGGCTACACCTTC.

A note on this clonotype: A read error is likely, as this CDR3 ends without the conserved phenylalanine or tryptophan. The chain recombines TRBV15 with TRBJ1-5; no reliable D call. CDR3 length equals 15 residues. With 0 bases removed from V and 2 bases from J, the gap between germline ends came to 8 bases. The germline gives CDR1 LNHNV, CDR2 YYDKDF (reference sequence). The CDR3 sequence is CATSRDREGNQPQHV. The CDR3 DNA reads as TGTGCCACCAGCAGAGATCGTGAAGGCAATCAGCCCCAGCATGTT.

V is TRBV10-3 and J is TRBJ2-7; no firm D call. CDR1 and CDR2 from the germline V gene are ENHRY and SYGVKD. The CDR3 runs 12 residues. V lost 4 bases and J lost 2, with 6 bases in between. The CDR3 bases are TGTGCCATCAGTGCTGCTACCTACGAGCAGTACTTC. Its translation is CAISAATYEQYF.

This chain uses TRBV6-1 with TRBJ1-3; D is unresolved. The CDR3 spans 16 residues. Germline CDR1 MNHNS, CDR2 SASEGT. Trimming cost V 5 bases and J 0 bases, with 14 bases left between them. CDR3 amino acids: CASSRFGRISGNTIYF. In DNA, the CDR3 is TGTGCCAGCAGTCGTTTTGGACGGATCTCTGGAAACACCATATATTTT.

In this sample, this clonotype turned up a few times. The chain has TRBV20-1 and TRBJ1-2; D is uncertain. Trimming left V 3 bases short and J 6 bases short, with 17 bases between. The CDR3 is 14 amino acids. CDR1 DFQATT and CDR2 SNEGSKA come from the germline V gene (reference sequence). Here the CDR3 DNA reads TGCAGTGCTAGTGCGGACCACCAGATTCATGGCTACACCTTC. Translating it yields CSASADHQIHGYTF.

The rearrangement links TRBV25-1 to TRBJ2-7; D is uncertain. The V gene lost 7 bases and the J gene lost 0 bases, with 7 bases spanning the gap. The CDR3 spans 12 residues. Germline CDR1 reads MGHDK; CDR2 reads SYGVNS. CDR3: CASTLDSYEQYF. The CDR3 bases are TGTGCCAGCACACTTGACTCCTACGAGCAGTACTTC.

The V call is TRBV20-1, the J call TRBJ2-3; D is possibly TRBD1 (8 bases). The CDR3 contains 14 residues. Trimming stripped 4 bases from V and 1 base from J, with 12 bases between. CDR1 is DFQATT and CDR2 is SNEGSKA in the germline V gene (reference sequence). The CDR3 nucleotides read TGCAGTGCTATACAGGGGGGGGGCACAGATACGCAGTATTTT. Its protein is CSAIQGGGTDTQYF.

There are a few counts of this clonotype. The chain carries TRBV5-5 and TRBJ2-3; the D is unclear. V was pared by 5 bases and J by 1 base, with 11 bases between. This CDR3 is 14 amino acids long. Germline V lookup: CDR1 SGHKS, CDR2 YYEKEE (reference sequence). CDR3 amino acids: CASSLLTGTDTQYF. CDR3 bases: TGTGCCAGCAGTCTTCTCACAGGCACAGATACGCAGTATTTT.

The DNA for the CDR3 is TGCAGTGCTAGAGGGTCAAGACGGGATCAGCCCCAGCATTTT. It specifies CSARGSRRDQPQHF. V usage is TRBV20-1 and J usage is TRBJ1-5, with D uncertain. The germline gives CDR1 DFQATT, CDR2 SNEGSKA (reference sequence). Trimming took 1 base from V and 5 from J, leaving 12 bases between them. This CDR3 comprises 14 residues.

In its sample, this clonotype was seen a few times. The V and J genes are TRBV12-3 or TRBV12-4 and TRBJ1-5; D gene uncertain. The CDR3 length is 15 residues. Trimming removed 2 bases from V and 3 bases from J, with 11 bases in between. CDR3 in amino acids: CASSLRLEYNQPQHF. In DNA, the CDR3 is TGTGCCAGCAGTTTACGACTGGAATACAATCAGCCCCAGCATTTT.

This clonotype was observed many times. The chain couples TRBV20-1 to TRBJ2-3; D is unresolved. Trimming removed 3 bases at V and 2 bases at J, with 12 bases between. CDR3 length equals 14 residues. Germline V gene data show CDR1 as DFQATT and CDR2 as SNEGSKA (reference sequence). Here the CDR3 DNA reads TGCAGTGCTAGTCGCCGGACCCACACAGATACGCAGTATTTT. This gives the protein CSASRRTHTDTQYF.

In DNA form, the CDR3 reads TGTGCCAGCAGCAAAGCCGGAGAACCGGTCCGAAAGGCTTTCTTT. Translation: CASSKAGEPVRKAFF. The V and J genes are TRBV21-1 and TRBJ1-1. TRBV21-1 is a recognized pseudogene. The CDR3 is 15 residues long.

The V and J genes are TRBV7-9 and TRBJ1-5, with D possibly being TRBD1 (6 bases). CDR1 is SEHNR and CDR2 is FQNEAQ in the germline V gene (reference sequence). This CDR3 is 13 amino acids long. The V end was cut by 5 bases, the J end by 5 bases, with 10 bases between. The CDR3 here is CASSDYRDQPQHF. The CDR3 nucleotides are TGTGCCAGCAGCGATTACAGGGATCAGCCCCAGCATTTT.

This chain connects TRBV7-2 to TRBJ2-1, with 10 nucleotides matching TRBD2. V gave up 3 bases and J gave up 8 bases; unmatched junction bases: 10. CDR1 and CDR2 (germline): SGHTA, FQGNSA. The CDR3 loop spans 16 amino acids. The CDR3 nucleotides are TGTGCCAGCAGCTTCCGAGCGGGGGGGCTAACCTATGAGCAGTTCTTC. It translates to CASSFRAGGLTYEQFF. The whole variable domain, filled in from reference TRBV7-2 and TRBJ2-1, reads GAGVSQSPSNKVTEKGKDVELRCDPISGHTALYWYRQSLGQGLEFLIYFQGNSAPDKSGLPSDRFSAERTGGSVSTLTIQRTQQEDSAVYLCASSFRAGGLTYEQFFGPGTRLTVL.

The J gene is TRBJ2-2, the V gene TRBV4-2; D is unclear. The CDR3 extends over 13 amino acids. Between the trimmed V and J ends, which lost 0 bases and 6 bases, there was a span of 5 bases. Looked up from germline, CDR1 is LGHNA and CDR2 is YNFKEQ. Here the CDR3 DNA reads TGTGCCAGCAGCCAAGAGCCCCCCGGGGAGCTGTTTTTT. It yields the protein CASSQEPPGELFF.

This clonotype was picked up a small number of times. This chain links TRBV6-5 with TRBJ2-7; 10 nucleotides align to TRBD2. V dropped 4 bases and J dropped 0; count of bases not matched to a gene: 3. The CDR3 extends over 15 amino acids. Germline CDR1 and CDR2: MNHEY and SVGAGI. CDR3 sequence reads: CASSSSSGSSYEQYF. The CDR3 coding sequence is TGTGCCAGCAGTTCTTCTAGCGGGAGCTCCTACGAGCAGTACTTC.

This clonotype showed up many times. This sequence joins TRBV7-3 and TRBJ2-7; D not resolved. This CDR3 has 13 amino acids. V was shortened by 3 bases and J by 7 bases, with 13 bases between the two germline ends. Germline loops: CDR1 SGHTA, CDR2 FQGTGA. CDR3 nucleotides: TGTGCCAGCAGCTTCTCCCGATTAGGGGAGCAGTACTTC. It encodes CASSFSRLGEQYF.

This clonotype was seen a few times. The V and J genes are TRBV29-1 and TRBJ2-5; tentatively, D is TRBD1 (6 bases). Per germline, CDR1 SQVTM and CDR2 ANQGSEA. There are 13 residues in the CDR3. V gave up 7 bases and J gave up 6 bases, with 18 bases separating them. The CDR3 bases are TGCAGCGCTGAGGGTCAGGGGAGTCAGACCCAGTACTTC. The encoded protein is CSAEGQGSQTQYF.

This chain joins TRBV2 and TRBJ2-2; 8 nucleotides agree with TRBD1. Germline V gene sequence: CDR1 SNHLY, CDR2 FYNNEI. The V segment lost 5 bases and the J segment 7 bases; nucleotides outside the gene matches: 9. This CDR3 comprises 15 residues. CDR3 sequence (DNA): TGTGCCAGCAGTCTACAGGGGGGCCGGAGCGGGGAGCTGTTTTTT. Protein: CASSLQGGRSGELFF. The variable domain in full, with the rest retrieved from reference TRBV2 and TRBJ2-2, is EPEVTQTPSHQVTQMGQEVILRCVPISNHLYFYWYRQILGQKVEFLVSFYNNEISEKSEIFDDQFSVERPDGSNFTLKIRSTKLEDSAMYFCASSLQGGRSGELFFGEGSRLTVL.

A few counts support this clonotype. This chain uses TRBV27 with TRBJ2-5; TRBD1 aligns across 7 bases. After removal of 5 bases from V and 4 bases from J, the junction contained 7 bases not matched to a gene. Germline V gene data show CDR1 as MNHEY and CDR2 as SMNVEV (reference sequence). The CDR3 runs to 14 residues. CDR3 residues: CASSPDRVGETQYF. The CDR3 coding sequence is TGTGCCAGCAGTCCAGACAGGGTAGGAGAGACCCAGTACTTC.

Ten or more counts support this clonotype. V is TRBV15 and J is TRBJ2-3; 7 positions match TRBD1. J was trimmed by 2 bases and V by 5 bases; bases with no gene match: 10. The CDR3 length is 16 residues. The germline gives CDR1 LNHNV, CDR2 YYDKDF (reference sequence). The CDR3 loop reads CATSGWGTVATDTQYF. CDR3 nucleotide sequence: TGTGCCACCAGCGGGTGGGGGACAGTCGCCACAGATACGCAGTATTTT.

The chain carries TRBV6-1 and TRBJ1-5; weak D call: TRBD1 (5 bases). The CDR3 totals 16 residues. From germline, CDR1 is MNHNS and CDR2 SASEGT. Trimming shortened V by 8 bases and J by 0 bases, and 17 bases separated the two germline ends. CDR3 in DNA: TGTGCCAGCGTAGCCGGGGGATCCTATAGCAATCAGCCCCAGCATTTT. Translated: CASVAGGSYSNQPQHF.

This clonotype was seen once. The rearrangement joins TRBV20-1 to TRBJ2-1; D gene unclear. Between the trimmed V and J ends, which lost 3 bases and 7 bases, there was a span of 13 bases. The CDR3 contains 13 residues. Germline V gives CDR1 DFQATT, CDR2 SNEGSKA (reference sequence). Written as DNA, the CDR3 is TGCAGTGCTAGGCCCCTCCCGGGTAATGAGCAGTTCTTC. Residues: CSARPLPGNEQFF.

V gene TRBV20-1 combines with J gene TRBJ2-4; D may correspond to TRBD1 or TRBD2 (6 bases each). In germline, CDR1 is DFQATT, CDR2 SNEGSKA (reference sequence). This CDR3 has 13 residues. Trimming cost V 0 bases and J 9 bases, with 12 bases left between them. In DNA, the CDR3 is TGCAGTGCTAGAGACAGCCGGGGGCGCATTCAGTACTTC. Its protein product is CSARDSRGRIQYF.